The 27 T cell receptor beta chains below come from one sample, sequenced in a study of HIV-infected patients and healthy controls. TCRdb re-derived calls from the 5' RACE reads in MiXCR, one entry per CDR3 protein. The profile shows about 64,000 distinct CDR3 sequences, 19% of them singletons. The material sequenced was CD4+ T cells from blood. The receptors come from a human donor in good health.

This clonotype was counted only a few times. The CDR3 coding sequence is TGTGCCAGCAGTCCCAGCCGTGTTTCAGATACGCAGTATTTT. Amino acids: CASSPSRVSDTQYF. The chain combines TRBV12-3 or TRBV12-4 with TRBJ2-3; D uncertain. V lost 5 bases to trimming and J lost 4 bases, with 13 bases between them. CDR3 length equals 14 residues.

This clonotype has at least ten counts. V usage is TRBV6-5 and J usage is TRBJ2-4; TRBD1 might be the D (6 bases). V was shortened by 0 bases and J by 1 base, with 13 bases between the two germline ends. The CDR3 runs to 17 residues. The germline gives CDR1 MNHEY, CDR2 SVGAGI. CDR3 sequence: CASSYSMYQGAKNIQYF. The DNA for the CDR3 is TGTGCCAGCAGTTACTCGATGTATCAGGGGGCCAAAAACATTCAGTACTTC.

This clonotype was counted between two and nine times. The chain employs TRBV10-3 and TRBJ1-2; TRBD1 matches at 7 bases. J was trimmed by 4 bases and V by 2 bases; bases with no gene match: 7. The germline CDR1 and CDR2 sequences are ENHRY and SYGVKD. CDR3 size: 15 residues. CDR3 sequence reads: CAISEGRDSSYGYTF. The CDR3, as DNA: TGTGCCATCAGTGAGGGAAGGGACAGTTCCTATGGCTACACCTTC.

The chain uses TRBV6-2 or TRBV6-3 and TRBJ1-1; D gene ambiguous. Germline V lookup: CDR1 MNHEY, CDR2 SVGEGT. Trimming removed 7 bases from V and 0 bases from J, with 9 bases in between. The CDR3 loop spans 13 amino acids. CDR3 sequence: CASTDHMNTEAFF. DNA for the CDR3: TGTGCCAGCACAGATCACATGAACACTGAAGCTTTCTTT.

This clonotype was found a few times. The chain uses TRBV7-2 and TRBJ2-5, with D hard to call. CDR3 length equals 14 residues. CDR1 and CDR2 (germline): SGHTA, FQGNSA. Trimming took 1 base from V and 2 from J, leaving 8 bases between them. This CDR3 reads CASSLGSEQETQYF. The CDR3 DNA reads as TGTGCCAGCAGCTTAGGGAGCGAACAAGAGACCCAGTACTTC. Full variable domain (outside the CDR3, taken from reference TRBV7-2 and TRBJ2-5): GAGVSQSPSNKVTEKGKDVELRCDPISGHTALYWYRQSLGQGLEFLIYFQGNSAPDKSGLPSDRFSAERTGGSVSTLTIQRTQQEDSAVYLCASSLGSEQETQYFGPGTRLLVL.

This chain uses TRBV27 with TRBJ1-6; TRBD1 might be the D (6 bases). V was shortened by 3 bases and J by 2 bases, with 11 bases between the two germline ends. Germline V lookup: CDR1 MNHEY, CDR2 SMNVEV (reference sequence). The CDR3 covers 16 residues. The CDR3 bases are TGTGCCAGCAGTTTGTTTGGGGGCGCCTATAATTCACCCCTCCACTTT. This gives the protein CASSLFGGAYNSPLHF.

The chain joins TRBV9 to TRBJ2-2; D call uncertain. The CDR3 length is 15 residues. The V end lost 3 bases, the J end lost 4 bases, and 13 bases lay between the germline ends. CDR1 is SGDLS, CDR2 YYNGEE, per germline. CDR3 protein: CASSAPPGGTGELFF. The DNA of the CDR3 is TGTGCCAGCAGCGCCCCCCCCGGCGGCACCGGGGAGCTGTTTTTT.

This rearrangement joins TRBV5-4 to TRBJ2-7; TRBD1 is a possible D gene (6 bases). The ends were cut back, 2 bases at V and 3 bases at J, with 12 bases in the middle. CDR3 length equals 14 residues. CDR1 and CDR2 from the germline V gene are SGHNT and YYREEE (reference sequence). CDR3: CASSLQGVSYEQYF. DNA of the CDR3: TGTGCCAGCAGCTTACAGGGAGTCAGCTACGAGCAGTACTTC. The entire variable domain, with the rest obtained from reference TRBV5-4 and TRBJ2-7, is as follows: ETGVTQSPTHLIKTRGQQVTLRCSSQSGHNTVSWYQQALGQGPQFIFQYYREEENGRGNFPPRFSGLQFPNYSSELNVNALELDDSALYLCASSLQGVSYEQYFGPGTRLTVT.

This clonotype came up a few times. J is TRBJ1-2 and V is TRBV7-2; 7 positions match TRBD1. Per the germline V gene, CDR1 is SGHTA and CDR2 is FQGNSA. V shed 5 bases, J shed 7 bases, and the junction held 7 bases outside the gene matches. This CDR3 comprises 13 residues. CDR3: CASSTRQGPGYTF. DNA of the CDR3: TGTGCCAGCAGCACCCGACAGGGCCCTGGCTACACCTTC.

The V call is TRBV7-2, the J call TRBJ2-7, with a weak D call TRBD1 (6 bases). Germline assignment: CDR1 SGHTA and CDR2 FQGNSA. Trimming stripped 5 bases from V and 4 bases from J, with 15 bases between. The CDR3 has 14 amino acids. The CDR3, as DNA: TGTGCCAGCAGCCTGACAGGTGCTGGGTACGAGCAGTACTTC. Its protein product is CASSLTGAGYEQYF. Together with reference TRBV7-2 and TRBJ2-7, the CDR3 gives the full variable domain: GAGVSQSPSNKVTEKGKDVELRCDPISGHTALYWYRQSLGQGLEFLIYFQGNSAPDKSGLPSDRFSAERTGGSVSTLTIQRTQQEDSAVYLCASSLTGAGYEQYFGPGTRLTVT.

J is TRBJ2-7 and V is TRBV6-5; 14 bases match TRBD2. The CDR3 sequence is 20 residues long. With V trimmed by 6 bases and J by 5 bases, 21 bases remained unmatched. Germline assignment: CDR1 MNHEY and CDR2 SVGAGI. The CDR3 here is CASRRLSMTTGTSGSHEQYF. Here the CDR3 DNA reads TGTGCCAGCAGGAGATTATCGATGACCACCGGGACTAGCGGGAGCCACGAGCAGTACTTC.

This clonotype was counted a few times. V is TRBV27 and J is TRBJ2-1; the match to TRBD2 covers 9 bases. V shed 4 bases, J shed 3 bases, and the junction held 10 bases outside the gene matches. Looked up from germline, CDR1 is MNHEY and CDR2 is SMNVEV (reference sequence). The CDR3 length is 17 residues. This CDR3 is CASSSMPRTSVYNEQFF. CDR3 sequence (DNA): TGTGCCAGCAGTTCGATGCCCCGGACTAGCGTCTACAATGAGCAGTTCTTC.

This clonotype appeared a few times. The chain joins TRBV14 to TRBJ2-1; D may be TRBD2 (7 bases). V shed 0 bases and J shed 8 bases, with 20 bases lying between them. The CDR3 contains 17 residues. CDR1 and CDR2 (germline): SGHDN, FVKESK. As DNA, the CDR3 is TGTGCCAGCAGCCAAGACCCCCCGTCTAGGGGGAGGGATGAGCAGTTCTTC. It yields the protein CASSQDPPSRGRDEQFF.

J is TRBJ1-5 and V is TRBV12-3 or TRBV12-4; D call uncertain. V gave up 6 bases and J gave up 2 bases, with 17 bases separating them. The length of the CDR3 is 16 residues. CDR3 sequence (DNA): TGTGCCAGCAGCTCTTTGCTGGTGAGGGGCAATCAGCCCCAGCATTTT. Amino acids: CASSSLLVRGNQPQHF.

The chain is built from TRBV20-1 and TRBJ2-5; no firm D call. V lost 3 bases and J 0 bases, leaving 20 bases between the germline ends. The CDR3 is 17 residues long. Germline assignment: CDR1 DFQATT and CDR2 SNEGSKA (reference sequence). The DNA for the CDR3 is TGCAGTGCTAGCCCCCGATGGCCCCCTCGGGACCAAGAGACCCAGTACTTC. The encoded protein is CSASPRWPPRDQETQYF.

The table lists this clonotype with a few counts. This chain connects TRBV7-9 to TRBJ2-5; 10 positions match TRBD2. The junction had 13 bases not matched to a gene; V was cut back by 7 bases and J by 5 bases. The CDR3 has 16 residues. Germline CDR1 reads SEHNR; CDR2 reads FQNEAQ (reference sequence). The CDR3 bases are TGTGCCAGCACCAGAAGCGGGGGGGTTTCGTTGGAGACCCAGTACTTC. The encoded protein is CASTRSGGVSLETQYF.

In DNA, the CDR3 is TGTGCCAGCAGCACCCAGGGAGGTGAAAAACTGTTTTTT. This encodes CASSTQGGEKLFF. V gene TRBV5-6 combines with J gene TRBJ1-4; weak D call: TRBD1 (5 bases). CDR1 and CDR2 from the germline V gene are SGHDT and YYEEEE. This CDR3 region has 13 residues. V gave up 4 bases and J gave up 7 bases, with 11 bases separating them.

This clonotype has ten or more counts. The chain joins TRBV20-1 to TRBJ2-7; no definite D call. The CDR3 covers 14 residues. V was shortened by 6 bases and J by 0 bases, with 15 bases between the two germline ends. From germline, CDR1 is DFQATT and CDR2 SNEGSKA (reference sequence). CDR3 in amino acids: CSAAVDAVSYEQYF. As DNA, the CDR3 is TGCAGTGCGGCCGTGGATGCCGTCTCCTACGAGCAGTACTTC.

This clonotype showed up many times. The chain links TRBV10-3 to TRBJ1-1, with D tentatively TRBD1 (6 bases). The V gene's germline CDR1 is ENHRY and CDR2 SYGVKD. The CDR3 loop spans 13 amino acids. V dropped 9 bases and J dropped 1 base, with 12 bases sitting between them. The CDR3 nucleotides are TGTGCCATTACGGACAGCGCGAACACTGAAGCTTTCTTT. Translating gives CAITDSANTEAFF.

This chain links TRBV30 with TRBJ1-2, with D uncertain. This CDR3 comprises 11 residues. V dropped 2 bases and J dropped 8 bases, with 9 bases sitting between them. Germline CDR1 and CDR2: GTSNPN and SVGIG (reference sequence). In DNA form, the CDR3 reads TGTGCCTGGAGTTACGGTCAAGGCTACACCTTC. Translating it yields CAWSYGQGYTF.

The table lists this clonotype with a few counts. The chain uses TRBV5-4 and TRBJ2-5, with TRBD2 matching 7 bases. V trimming: 2 bases; J trimming: 3 bases; junction bases outside the gene matches: 4. Per the germline V gene, CDR1 is SGHNT and CDR2 is YYREEE (reference sequence). CDR3 length equals 14 residues. The CDR3 nucleotides read TGTGCCAGCAGCTTCCACGGGACTAAAGAGACCCAGTACTTC. Translated: CASSFHGTKETQYF.

This clonotype was seen ten or more times. This chain joins TRBV30 and TRBJ1-1, with D unresolved. Trimming removed 0 bases from V and 2 bases from J, with 10 bases in between. This CDR3 is 14 amino acids long. Germline V lookup: CDR1 GTSNPN, CDR2 SVGIG (reference sequence). The CDR3: CAWSVRASNTEAFF. The CDR3 DNA sequence: TGTGCCTGGAGTGTACGGGCCTCCAACACTGAAGCTTTCTTT.

At least ten counts were recorded for this clonotype. This chain joins TRBV7-2 and TRBJ1-1; D gene unclear. This CDR3 is built from 14 residues. Trimming pared 3 bases from V and 1 base from J, leaving 9 bases between. Germline CDR1 reads SGHTA; CDR2 reads FQGNSA. The CDR3 sequence: CASSFVPGNTEAFF. The CDR3 DNA is TGTGCCAGCAGCTTCGTCCCAGGGAACACTGAAGCTTTCTTT.

The V and J genes are TRBV6-5 and TRBJ1-4; 9 bases line up with TRBD1. Germline values: CDR1 MNHEY, CDR2 SVGAGI. V lost 6 bases and J lost 3; bases outside the gene matches: 2. CDR3 size: 14 residues. This chain's CDR3 is CASRGQGPNEKLFF. The CDR3 DNA reads as TGTGCCAGCAGGGGACAGGGCCCTAATGAAAAACTGTTTTTT.

This clonotype appeared many times. V is TRBV5-6 and J is TRBJ2-7; unclear D gene. V lost 3 bases and J 9 bases, leaving 16 bases between the germline ends. The germline V gene encodes CDR1 SGHDT and CDR2 YYEEEE. This CDR3 contains 13 residues. CDR3 nucleotides: TGTGCCAGCAGCTCCGGACGGAAGAATGTGCAGTACTTC. The encoded protein is CASSSGRKNVQYF.

This clonotype occurred many times. The gene calls are TRBV7-9 and TRBJ1-1; 9 bases are a match to TRBD1. The length of the CDR3 is 15 residues. Germline CDR1 SEHNR, CDR2 FQNEAQ (reference sequence). The V and J ends lost 1 base and 2 bases, in that order; junction bases with no gene match: 2. CDR3 sequence reads: CASSLGTGVNTEAFF. The CDR3 DNA is TGTGCCAGCAGCTTAGGGACAGGGGTAAACACTGAAGCTTTCTTT.

The chain couples TRBV7-9 to TRBJ1-1; maybe TRBD1 (5 bases). The ends were cut back, 3 bases at V and 0 bases at J, with 14 bases in the middle. This CDR3 is built from 16 residues. Germline CDR1 is SEHNR and CDR2 is FQNEAQ (reference sequence). CDR3 residues: CASSFGTATMNTEAFF. CDR3 sequence (DNA): TGTGCCAGCAGCTTTGGGACCGCAACAATGAACACTGAAGCTTTCTTT.